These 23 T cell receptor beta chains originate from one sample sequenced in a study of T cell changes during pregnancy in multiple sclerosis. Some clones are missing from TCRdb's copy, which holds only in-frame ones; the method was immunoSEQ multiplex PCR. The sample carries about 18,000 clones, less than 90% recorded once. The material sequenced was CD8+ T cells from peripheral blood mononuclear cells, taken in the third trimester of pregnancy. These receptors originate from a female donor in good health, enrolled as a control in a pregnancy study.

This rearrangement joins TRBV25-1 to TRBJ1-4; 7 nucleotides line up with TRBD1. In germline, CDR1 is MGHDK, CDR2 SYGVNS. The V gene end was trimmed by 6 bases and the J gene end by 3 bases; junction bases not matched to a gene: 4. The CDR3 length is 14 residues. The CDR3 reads CASRPDRSNEKLFF. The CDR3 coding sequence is TGTGCCAGCAGACCGGACAGGTCTAATGAAAAACTGTTTTTT.

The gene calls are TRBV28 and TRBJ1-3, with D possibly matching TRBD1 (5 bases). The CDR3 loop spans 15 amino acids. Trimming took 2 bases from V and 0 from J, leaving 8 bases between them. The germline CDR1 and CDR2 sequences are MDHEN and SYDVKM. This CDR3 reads CASSLLGLSGNTIYF. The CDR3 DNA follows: TGTGCCAGCAGTTTACTGGGGCTCTCTGGAAACACCATATATTTT. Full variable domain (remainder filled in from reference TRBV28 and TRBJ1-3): DVKVTQSSRYLVKRTGEKVFLECVQDMDHENMFWYRQDPGLGLRLIYFSYDVKMKEKGDIPEGYSVSREKKERFSLILESASTNQTSMYLCASSLLGLSGNTIYFGEGSWLTVV.

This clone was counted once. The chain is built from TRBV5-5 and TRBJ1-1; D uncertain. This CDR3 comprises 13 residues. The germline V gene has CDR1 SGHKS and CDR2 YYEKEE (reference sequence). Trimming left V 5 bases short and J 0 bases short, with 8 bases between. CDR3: CASRGDLNTEAFF. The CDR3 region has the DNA TGTGCCAGCAGGGGAGATCTGAACACTGAAGCTTTCTTT.

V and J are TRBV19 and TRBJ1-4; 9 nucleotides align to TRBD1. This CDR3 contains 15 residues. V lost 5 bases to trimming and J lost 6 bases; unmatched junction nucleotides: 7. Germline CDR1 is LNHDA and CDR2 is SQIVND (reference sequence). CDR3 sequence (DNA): TGTGCCAGTAGTCCCGGGACAGGGTCTGATGAAAAACTGTTTTTT. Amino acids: CASSPGTGSDEKLFF.

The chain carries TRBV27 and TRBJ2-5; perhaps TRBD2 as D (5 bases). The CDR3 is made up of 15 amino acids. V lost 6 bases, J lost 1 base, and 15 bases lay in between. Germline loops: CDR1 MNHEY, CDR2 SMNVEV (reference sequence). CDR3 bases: TGTGCCAGCAGCCTAGAGGGCTCCTTCCAAGAGACCCAGTACTTC. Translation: CASSLEGSFQETQYF.

CDR3 region: CASSPLQSRGSSYEQYF. CDR3 sequence (DNA): TGCGCCAGCAGTCCTCTTCAAAGTCGGGGAAGCTCCTACGAGCAGTACTTC. This chain links TRBV23-1 with TRBJ2-7, with TRBD2 as a possible D gene (5 bases). TRBV23-1 is assigned to the ORF class and has an uncertain function. Trimming took off 4 bases at V and 0 bases at J, with 19 bases between the two ends. CDR3 length equals 17 residues.

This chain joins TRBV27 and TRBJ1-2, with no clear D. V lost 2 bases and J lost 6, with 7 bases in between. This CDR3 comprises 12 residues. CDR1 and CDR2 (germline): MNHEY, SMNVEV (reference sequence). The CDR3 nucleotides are TGTGCCAGCAGTTTAAACGGGGATGGCTACACCTTC. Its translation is CASSLNGDGYTF.

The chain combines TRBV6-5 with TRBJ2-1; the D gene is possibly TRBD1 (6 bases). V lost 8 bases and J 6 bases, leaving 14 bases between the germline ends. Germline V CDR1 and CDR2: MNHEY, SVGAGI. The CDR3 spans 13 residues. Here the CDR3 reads CASAYTGLNEQFF. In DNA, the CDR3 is TGTGCCAGCGCCTATACAGGGCTCAATGAGCAGTTCTTC.

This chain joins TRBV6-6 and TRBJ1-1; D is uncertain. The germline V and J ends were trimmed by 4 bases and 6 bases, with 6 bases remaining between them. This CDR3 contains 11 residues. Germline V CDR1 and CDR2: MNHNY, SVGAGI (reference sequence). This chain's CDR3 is CASSSGSEAFF. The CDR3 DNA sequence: TGTGCCAGCAGTTCGGGATCTGAAGCTTTCTTT.

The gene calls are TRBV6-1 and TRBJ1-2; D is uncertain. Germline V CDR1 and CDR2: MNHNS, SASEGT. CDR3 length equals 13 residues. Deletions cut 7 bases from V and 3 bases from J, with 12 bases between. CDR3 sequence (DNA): TGTGCCAGCATCGCGGCGGATTACTATGGCTACACCTTC. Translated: CASIAADYYGYTF.

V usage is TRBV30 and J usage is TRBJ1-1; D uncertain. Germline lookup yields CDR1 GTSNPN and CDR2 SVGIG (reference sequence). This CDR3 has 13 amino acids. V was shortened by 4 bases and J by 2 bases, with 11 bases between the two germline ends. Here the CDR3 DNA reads TGTGCCTGGATTCAGGTCTTAAACACTGAAGCTTTCTTT. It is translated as CAWIQVLNTEAFF.

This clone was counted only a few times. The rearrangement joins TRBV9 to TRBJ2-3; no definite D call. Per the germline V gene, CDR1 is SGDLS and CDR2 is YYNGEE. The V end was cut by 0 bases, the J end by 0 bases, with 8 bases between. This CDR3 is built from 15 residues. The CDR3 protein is CASSVAADSTDTQYF. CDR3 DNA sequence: TGTGCCAGCAGCGTAGCGGCGGATAGCACAGATACGCAGTATTTT. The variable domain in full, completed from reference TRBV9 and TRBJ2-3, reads DSGVTQTPKHLITATGQRVTLRCSPRSGDLSVYWYQQSLDQGLQFLIQYYNGEERAKGNILERFSAQQFPDLHSELNLSSLELGDSALYFCASSVAADSTDTQYFGPGTRLTVL.

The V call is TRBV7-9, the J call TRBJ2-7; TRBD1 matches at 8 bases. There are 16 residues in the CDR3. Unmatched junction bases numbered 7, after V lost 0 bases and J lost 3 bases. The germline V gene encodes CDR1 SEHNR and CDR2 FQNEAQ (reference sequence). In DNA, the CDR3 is TGTGCCAGCAGCTTAGCGGCAGCCAGGGGGCTCTACGAGCAGTACTTC. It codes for CASSLAAARGLYEQYF.

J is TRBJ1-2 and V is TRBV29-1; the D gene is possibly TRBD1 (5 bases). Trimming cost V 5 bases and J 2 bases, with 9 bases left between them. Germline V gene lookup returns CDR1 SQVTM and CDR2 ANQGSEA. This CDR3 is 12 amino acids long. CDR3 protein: CSVMTANYGYTF. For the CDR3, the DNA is TGCAGCGTTATGACAGCCAACTATGGCTACACCTTC.

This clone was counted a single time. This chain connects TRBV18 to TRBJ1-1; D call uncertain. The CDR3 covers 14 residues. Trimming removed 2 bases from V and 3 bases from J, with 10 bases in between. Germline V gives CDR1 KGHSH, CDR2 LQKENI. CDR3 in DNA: TGTGCCAGCTCACCAGTGTTCACGGACACTGAAGCTTTCTTT. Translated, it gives CASSPVFTDTEAFF.

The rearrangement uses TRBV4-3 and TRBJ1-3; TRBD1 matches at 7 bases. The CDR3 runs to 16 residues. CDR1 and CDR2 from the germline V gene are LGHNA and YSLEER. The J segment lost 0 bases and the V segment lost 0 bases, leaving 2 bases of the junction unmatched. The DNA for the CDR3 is TGCGCCAGCAGCCAAGACCGGGACAGCTCTGGAAACACCATATATTTT. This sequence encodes CASSQDRDSSGNTIYF.

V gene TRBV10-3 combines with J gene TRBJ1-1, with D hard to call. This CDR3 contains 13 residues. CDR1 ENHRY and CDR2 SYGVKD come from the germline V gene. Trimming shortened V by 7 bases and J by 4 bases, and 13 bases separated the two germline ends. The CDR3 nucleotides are TGTGCCATCATGACGCAGAGGAGCACTGAAGCTTTCTTT. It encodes CAIMTQRSTEAFF.

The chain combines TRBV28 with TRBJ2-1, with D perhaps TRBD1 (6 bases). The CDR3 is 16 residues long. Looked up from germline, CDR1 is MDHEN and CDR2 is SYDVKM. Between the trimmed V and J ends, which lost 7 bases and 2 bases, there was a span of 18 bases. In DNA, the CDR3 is TGTGCCAGCACCGCTACAGGGTCACGAACCTACAATGAGCAGTTCTTC. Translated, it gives CASTATGSRTYNEQFF.

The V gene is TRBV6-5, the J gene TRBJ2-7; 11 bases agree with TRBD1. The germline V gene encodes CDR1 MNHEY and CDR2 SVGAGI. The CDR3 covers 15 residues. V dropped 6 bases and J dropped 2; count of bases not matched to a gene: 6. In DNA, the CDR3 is TGTGCCAGCAGCCAATTGGGACAGGGGGCCTACGAGCAGTACTTC. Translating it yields CASSQLGQGAYEQYF.

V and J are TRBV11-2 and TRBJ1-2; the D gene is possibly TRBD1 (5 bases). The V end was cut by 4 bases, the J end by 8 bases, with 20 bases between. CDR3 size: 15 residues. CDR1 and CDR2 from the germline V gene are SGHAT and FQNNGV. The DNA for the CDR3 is TGTGCCAGCAGCTCACCGGGCCCTGGGGCTTCAGGCTACACCTTC. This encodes CASSSPGPGASGYTF.

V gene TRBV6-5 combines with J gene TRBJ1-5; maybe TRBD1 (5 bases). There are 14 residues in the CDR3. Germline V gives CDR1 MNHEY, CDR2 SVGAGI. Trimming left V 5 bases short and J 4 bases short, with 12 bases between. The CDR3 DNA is TGTGCCAGCAGTGACGGGGCGGGGAATCAGCCCCAGCATTTT. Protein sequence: CASSDGAGNQPQHF.

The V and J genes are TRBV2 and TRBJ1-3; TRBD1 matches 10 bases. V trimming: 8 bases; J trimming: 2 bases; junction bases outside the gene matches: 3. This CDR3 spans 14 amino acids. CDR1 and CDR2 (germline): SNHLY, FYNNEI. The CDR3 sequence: CASGGTGAGNTIYF. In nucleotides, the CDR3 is TGTGCCAGCGGGGGGACAGGGGCTGGAAACACCATATATTTT.

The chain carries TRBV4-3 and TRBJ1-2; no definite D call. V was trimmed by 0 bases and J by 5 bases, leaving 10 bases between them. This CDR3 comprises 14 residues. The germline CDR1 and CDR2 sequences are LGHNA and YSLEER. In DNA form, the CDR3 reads TGCGCCAGCAGCCAAGAGGTGGGCAGTTATGGCTACACCTTC. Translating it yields CASSQEVGSYGYTF.